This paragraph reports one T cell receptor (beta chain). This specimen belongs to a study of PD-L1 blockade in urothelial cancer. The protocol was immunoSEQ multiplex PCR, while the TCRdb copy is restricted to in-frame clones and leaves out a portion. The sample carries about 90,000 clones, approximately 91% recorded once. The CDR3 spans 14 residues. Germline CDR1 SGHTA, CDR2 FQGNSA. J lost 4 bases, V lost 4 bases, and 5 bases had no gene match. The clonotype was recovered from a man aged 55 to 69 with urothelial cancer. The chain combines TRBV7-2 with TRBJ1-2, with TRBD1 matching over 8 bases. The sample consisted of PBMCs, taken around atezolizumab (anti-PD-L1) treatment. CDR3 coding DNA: TGTGCCAGCAGCTCACCAGGGGGCAGCTATGGCTACACCTTC. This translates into CASSSPGGSYGYTF.